Listed below are T cell receptor beta chains from one sample, sequenced in a study of Tregs in tolerant kidney transplant recipients. Sequenced by immunoSEQ multiplex PCR; TCRdb stores in-frame clones only, minus some. The sample includes about 240,000 clones, about four fifths seen only once; the top ten take around 0.61%. Input material: CD4+ T cells from blood. These receptors all come from a human donor in good health. CDR3s include the opening cysteine and the closing phenylalanine or tryptophan. A D gene is named only where the DNA matches it firmly. Expanded clones are given a class, and other clones once, few, many or no size at all.

TRBV28	.	TRBD1	TRBJ2-7	CASRTGITYEQYF	TGTGCCAGCAGGACAGGGATAACCTACGAGCAGTACTTC
TRBV18	.	.	TRBJ2-7	CASSPSVGSRARGGHYEQYF	TGTGCCAGCTCACCCTCAGTAGGATCCAGGGCGCGGGGAGGACACTACGAGCAGTACTTC
TRBV18	.	.	TRBJ2-7	CASAKGGHSYEQYF	TGTGCCAGCGCAAAGGGGGGCCACTCCTACGAGCAGTACTTC
TRBV7-2	.	TRBD2	TRBJ2-7	CASSEAGTSSYEQYF	TGTGCCAGCAGCGAAGCCGGGACTAGCTCCTACGAGCAGTACTTC
TRBV11-2	few	TRBD1	TRBJ2-7	CASTSGTGLYEQYF	TGTGCCAGCACCTCCGGGACAGGGCTGTACGAGCAGTACTTC
TRBV9	.	.	TRBJ1-5	CASTIGPSNQPQHF	TGTGCCAGCACCATTGGACCTAGCAATCAGCCCCAGCATTTT
TRBV9	once	.	TRBJ2-5	CASSVGVSGAETQYF	TGTGCCAGCAGCGTAGGAGTTAGTGGGGCGGAGACCCAGTACTTC
TRBV2	.	.	TRBJ1-2	CASSAEGAKVGGYTF	TGTGCCAGCAGTGCGGAGGGAGCCAAGGTAGGAGGCTACACCTTC
TRBV20-1	.	.	TRBJ1-1	CSARIKGGAFF	TGCAGTGCTCGCATAAAGGGCGGAGCTTTCTTT
TRBV5-6	.	.	TRBJ2-1	CASSLVAGVTIKQFF	TGTGCCAGCAGCTTGGTGGCAGGGGTGACCATAAAGCAGTTCTTC
TRBV2	.	TRBD1	TRBJ1-3	CASSEQGGGNTIYF	TGTGCCAGCAGTGAACAGGGGGGAGGAAACACCATATATTTT
TRBV7-9	.	.	TRBJ2-7	CASSLRGIDEQYF	TGTGCCAGCAGCTTACGGGGGATCGACGAGCAGTACTTC
TRBV10-2	.	.	TRBJ1-5	CASSESAGEGQPQHF	TGCGCCAGCAGTGAGTCGGCAGGGGAGGGGCAGCCCCAGCATTTT
TRBV11-2	.	.	TRBJ1-3	CASSHALGGPTRNTIYF	TGTGCCAGCAGCCACGCTTTGGGGGGGCCGACGCGAAACACCATATATTTT
TRBV19	.	TRBD1	TRBJ2-7	CASSWGWGQGIFYEQYF	TGTGCCAGTAGCTGGGGGTGGGGACAGGGAATTTTCTACGAGCAGTACTTC
TRBV6-6	few	.	TRBJ2-1	CASSRRSRDEQFF	TGTGCCAGCAGCCGACGGTCCCGCGATGAGCAGTTCTTC
TRBV6-1	.	TRBD1	TRBJ1-1	CASHRGPNTEAFF	TGTGCCAGCCACAGGGGCCCGAACACTGAAGCTTTCTTT
TRBV7-2	.	.	TRBJ2-1	CASSLVTRGGGEQFF	TGTGCCAGCAGCTTAGTCACCCGGGGTGGGGGTGAGCAGTTCTTC
TRBV6-1	.	TRBD1	TRBJ1-5	CASSETGFGQPQHF	TGTGCCAGCAGTGAGACAGGGTTCGGTCAGCCCCAGCATTTT
TRBV2	.	.	TRBJ1-2	CASSDRESYGYTF	TGTGCCAGCAGTGACAGGGAATCCTATGGCTACACCTTC
TRBV7-9	.	.	TRBJ2-1	CASSLGVARYNEQFF	TGTGCCAGCAGCTTAGGAGTTGCCAGGTACAATGAGCAGTTCTTC
TRBV10-1	.	.	TRBJ1-2	CASSGGTDYGYTF	TGCGCCAGCAGTGGAGGGACGGATTATGGCTACACCTTC
TRBV4-1	.	TRBD1	TRBJ1-2	CASNQQGRVNYGYTF	TGCGCCAGCAACCAACAGGGGCGGGTTAACTATGGCTACACCTTC
TRBV13	.	.	TRBJ2-1	CASSKTPDANNEQFF	TGTGCCAGCAGCAAGACCCCTGACGCCAACAATGAGCAGTTCTTC
TRBV19	.	.	TRBJ1-1	CASSEVQDTEAFF	TGTGCCAGTTCCGAAGTCCAAGACACTGAAGCTTTCTTT
TRBV5-1	.	.	TRBJ1-2	CASSGTHYGYTF	TGCGCCAGCAGCGGGACACATTATGGCTACACCTTC
TRBV19	.	.	TRBJ1-5	CASSRSQTQHF	TGTGCCAGTAGTAGGTCCCAGACCCAGCATTTT
TRBV5-8	.	.	TRBJ2-3	CASRPGWPDFPWSDTQYF	TGTGCCAGCAGACCTGGTTGGCCCGACTTCCCGTGGTCAGATACGCAGTATTTT
TRBV5-6	.	TRBD1	TRBJ1-5	CASSLLQGVANQPQHF	TGTGCCAGCAGCTTACTACAGGGGGTCGCAAATCAGCCCCAGCATTTT
TRBV10-1	.	.	TRBJ1-5	CASSAGPNQPQHF	TGCGCCAGCAGTGCAGGGCCCAATCAGCCCCAGCATTTT
TRBV30	.	.	TRBJ2-7	CAWSGQGRDSYEQYF	TGTGCCTGGAGTGGGCAGGGACGGGACTCCTACGAGCAGTACTTC
TRBV5-4	.	.	TRBJ1-1	CASSLITGNTEAFF	TGTGCCAGCAGCTTAATTACAGGGAACACTGAAGCTTTCTTT
TRBV4-1	.	.	TRBJ1-1	CASSLGSGASTEAFF	TGCGCCAGCAGCCTCGGGTCAGGGGCCAGCACTGAAGCTTTCTTT
TRBV12-5	.	.	TRBJ2-3	CASGQGGALWTQYF	TGTGCTAGTGGTCAAGGGGGGGCCCTGTGGACGCAGTATTTT
TRBV30	few	.	TRBJ1-1	CAWSEQANTEAFF	TGTGCCTGGAGTGAGCAGGCGAACACTGAAGCTTTCTTT
TRBV11-3	.	.	TRBJ1-1	CASSLRQGNTEAFF	TGTGCCAGCAGCTTACGCCAGGGTAACACTGAAGCTTTCTTT
TRBV6-5	.	.	TRBJ2-6	CASSSTRSSGANVLTF	TGTGCCAGCAGTTCGACGCGCTCCTCTGGGGCCAACGTCCTGACTTTC
TRBV5-4	.	.	TRBJ2-7	CASSPNAGSLSYEQYF	TGTGCCAGCAGCCCGAACGCCGGGTCCCTCTCCTACGAGCAGTACTTC
TRBV7-3	.	.	TRBJ2-3	CASSSTPRTSTDTQYF	TGTGCCAGCAGCTCTACCCCAAGAACAAGCACAGATACGCAGTATTTT
TRBV2	.	.	TRBJ1-6	CASSERRAESTSPLHF	TGTGCCAGCAGTGAAAGAAGGGCCGAATCCACTTCACCCCTCCACTTT
TRBV11-2	.	TRBD2	TRBJ2-7	CASSLQRGGHEQYF	TGTGCCAGCAGCCTACAACGGGGGGGTCACGAGCAGTACTTC